These 18 T cell receptor beta chains were sequenced from one sample in a study of shared T cell receptors in the human thymus. The method was immunoSEQ multiplex PCR; TCRdb's version includes in-frame clones alone and lacks a portion of them. Among approximately 760,000 clones listed, roughly 88% were seen once. This sample was also put to use in a study of human thymus T cells.

Sequencing was done on a sample of thymocytes. These receptors all come from a girl under three years old with a congenital heart defect.

The chain has TRBV19 and TRBJ1-1; 9 nucleotides align to TRBD1. V lost 4 bases to trimming and J lost 3 bases; unmatched junction nucleotides: 6. The CDR3 runs to 15 residues. Looked up from germline, CDR1 is LNHDA and CDR2 is SQIVND (reference sequence). CDR3 bases: TGTGCCAGTAGTAAAGACAGGGGGAGAGACACTGAAGCTTTCTTT. This translates into CASSKDRGRDTEAFF.

The table lists this clone with a count of one. This chain joins TRBV6-6 and TRBJ2-5, with a tentative D call TRBD2 (7 bases). Trimming removed 7 bases from V and 2 bases from J, with 11 bases in between. The CDR3 is made up of 13 amino acids. Germline V gene lookup returns CDR1 MNHNY and CDR2 SVGAGI (reference sequence). This CDR3 is CASIGGLQETQYF. CDR3 DNA: TGTGCCAGCATCGGGGGGCTACAAGAGACCCAGTACTTC.

This chain connects TRBV18 to TRBJ1-1, with unresolved D. Germline values: CDR1 KGHSH, CDR2 LQKENI. The CDR3 is 14 amino acids. Trimming took off 5 bases at V and 1 base at J, with 11 bases between the two ends. The CDR3 nucleotides read TGTGCCAGCTCAGATCCTGCAGGGAACACTGAAGCTTTCTTT. Protein product: CASSDPAGNTEAFF.

The rearrangement joins TRBV13 to TRBJ2-1; D is possibly TRBD2 (5 bases). This CDR3 contains 17 residues. The V gene's germline CDR1 is PRHDT and CDR2 FYEKMQ (reference sequence). V lost 1 base and J lost 6, with 19 bases in between. The CDR3 bases are TGTGCCAGCAGCTTAGTAGACGGTCGGGGTTTGGGCAATGAGCAGTTCTTC. It specifies CASSLVDGRGLGNEQFF.

The chain is built from TRBV4-1 and TRBJ1-4; D is perhaps TRBD1 (6 bases). Trimming removed 2 bases from V and 5 bases from J, with 12 bases in between. Germline V CDR1 and CDR2: MGHRA, YSYEKL. This CDR3 contains 15 residues. The CDR3 here is CASSQQDRQNEKLFF. CDR3 nucleotide sequence: TGCGCCAGCAGCCAACAGGACAGACAAAATGAAAAACTGTTTTTT.

The V gene is TRBV4-1, the J gene TRBJ1-6; D is perhaps TRBD1 (6 bases). Deletions cut 0 bases from V and 10 bases from J, with 19 bases between. The CDR3 loop spans 17 amino acids. Germline CDR1 MGHRA, CDR2 YSYEKL. Written as DNA, the CDR3 is TGCGCCAGCAGCCAAGATCTCCTGGTCATTGGGGGCTCACCCCTCCACTTT. Residues: CASSQDLLVIGGSPLHF.

The chain recombines TRBV5-6 with TRBJ2-1, with a weak D call TRBD2 (6 bases). Deletions cut 6 bases from V and 6 bases from J, with 13 bases between. Per germline, CDR1 SGHDT and CDR2 YYEEEE. The CDR3 is made up of 13 amino acids. The CDR3 nucleotides are TGTGCCAGCATCTGGGTGGGAGGCAATGAGCAGTTCTTC. Translated: CASIWVGGNEQFF.

This clone was recorded only once. This chain uses TRBV5-1 with TRBJ2-1; D is perhaps TRBD1 (5 bases). The CDR3 is made up of 15 amino acids. The V end lost 1 base, the J end lost 6 bases, and 14 bases lay between the germline ends. Germline loops: CDR1 SGHRS, CDR2 YFSETQ. The CDR3 DNA sequence: TGCGCCAGCAGCTTGAAGGGGTGGACGGCCAATGAGCAGTTCTTC. Residues: CASSLKGWTANEQFF. The complete variable domain, with remaining parts taken from reference TRBV5-1 and TRBJ2-1, reads KAGVTQTPRYLIKTRGQQVTLSCSPISGHRSVSWYQQTPGQGLQFLFEYFSETQRNKGNFPGRFSGRQFSNSRSEMNVSTLELGDSALYLCASSLKGWTANEQFFGPGTRLTVL.

The chain combines TRBV4-3 with TRBJ2-4; the match to TRBD2 covers 7 bases. V lost 2 bases and J lost 8; bases outside the gene matches: 15. Germline lookup yields CDR1 LGHNA and CDR2 YSLEER. The CDR3 runs to 17 residues. DNA of the CDR3: TGCGCCAGCAGCCAATCCAACTTAAGTTCACGGGGGGACATTCAGTACTTC. Protein: CASSQSNLSSRGDIQYF.

The count of this clone is one. The V gene is TRBV9, the J gene TRBJ1-1, with 8 bases aligning to TRBD1. Looked up from germline, CDR1 is SGDLS and CDR2 is YYNGEE. V shed 1 base, J shed 2 bases, and the junction held 7 bases outside the gene matches. The CDR3 extends over 16 amino acids. The CDR3 DNA reads TGTGCCAGCAGCGTACCAGGGGGCCCGAATAACACTGAAGCTTTCTTT. Amino acids: CASSVPGGPNNTEAFF.

The V gene is TRBV5-1, the J gene TRBJ1-1, with D unclear. Germline CDR1 is SGHRS and CDR2 is YFSETQ. V gave up 3 bases and J gave up 2 bases, with 14 bases separating them. The CDR3 is 15 amino acids. CDR3 in DNA: TGCGCCAGCAGCTCCACCCGACGGAGAAACACTGAAGCTTTCTTT. Translated: CASSSTRRRNTEAFF.

This chain links TRBV9 with TRBJ2-7, with 12 positions matching TRBD1. Unmatched junction bases numbered 8, after V lost 4 bases and J lost 6 bases. CDR3 length: 15 amino acids. Germline V lookup: CDR1 SGDLS, CDR2 YYNGEE. The CDR3 spells CASSLRDRGPLEQYF. As DNA, the CDR3 is TGTGCCAGCAGCCTGCGGGACAGGGGGCCCCTCGAGCAGTACTTC. Based on the CDR3 plus reference TRBV9 and TRBJ2-7, the full variable domain is DSGVTQTPKHLITATGQRVTLRCSPRSGDLSVYWYQQSLDQGLQFLIQYYNGEERAKGNILERFSAQQFPDLHSELNLSSLELGDSALYFCASSLRDRGPLEQYFGPGTRLTVT.

This chain joins TRBV6-6 and TRBJ1-1; the match to TRBD1 covers 7 bases. Germline loops: CDR1 MNHNY, CDR2 SVGAGI (reference sequence). The CDR3 is 15 amino acids. Unmatched junction bases numbered 1, after V lost 0 bases and J lost 0 bases. CDR3 sequence reads: CASSYSGTVNTEAFF. The CDR3 DNA follows: TGTGCCAGCAGTTACTCGGGGACAGTGAACACTGAAGCTTTCTTT.

The rearrangement links TRBV6-5 to TRBJ2-5; no firm D call. Germline V gene lookup returns CDR1 MNHEY and CDR2 SVGAGI. V was clipped by 6 bases and J by 0 bases, with 14 bases between them. This CDR3 is built from 15 residues. This chain's CDR3 is CASSPTRTNQETQYF. For the CDR3, the DNA is TGTGCCAGCAGCCCGACACGAACAAACCAAGAGACCCAGTACTTC.

As regards this clone: Additional DNA sequences in this sample encode the identical CDR3. V is TRBV7-6 and J is TRBJ1-6, with D uncertain. V lost 5 bases, J lost 6 bases, and 5 bases lay in between. This CDR3 has 12 amino acids. Germline CDR1 reads SGHVS; CDR2 reads FNYEAQ. DNA of the CDR3: TGTGCCAGCAGCCCACTTAATTCACCCCTCCACTTT. Its protein product is CASSPLNSPLHF.

This chain connects TRBV11-3 to TRBJ2-1; 9 positions match TRBD2. Germline V lookup: CDR1 SGHNT, CDR2 YENEEA. This CDR3 region has 15 residues. V was clipped by 8 bases and J by 7 bases; unmatched bases: 12. The CDR3 nucleotides are TGTGCCAGCGCGAGAGGCGGGGGGGGCGAAAATGAGCAGTTCTTC. It is translated as CASARGGGGENEQFF.

The chain has TRBV9 and TRBJ1-2; 7 bases line up with TRBD1. The junction had 10 bases not matched to a gene; V was cut back by 4 bases and J by 7 bases. The CDR3 totals 14 residues. The germline gives CDR1 SGDLS, CDR2 YYNGEE. Here the CDR3 DNA reads TGTGCCAGCAGCCCCCGGGACAGCGGTTCTGGCTACACCTTC. Translation: CASSPRDSGSGYTF.

In the case of this clone: Other DNA sequences within the sample encode an identical CDR3. The rearrangement links TRBV5-6 to TRBJ1-6, with D tentatively TRBD1 (6 bases). Germline V gene lookup returns CDR1 SGHDT and CDR2 YYEEEE. This CDR3 is 14 amino acids long. Trimming pared 1 base from V and 10 bases from J, leaving 12 bases between. CDR3 sequence: CASSLPGRGSPLHF. In DNA form, the CDR3 reads TGTGCCAGCAGCTTGCCCGGTAGGGGGTCACCCCTCCACTTT. The full variable domain, rest sourced from reference TRBV5-6 and TRBJ1-6, is DAGVTQSPTHLIKTRGQQVTLRCSPKSGHDTVSWYQQALGQGPQFIFQYYEEEERQRGNFPDRFSGHQFPNYSSELNVNALLLGDSALYLCASSLPGRGSPLHFGNGTRLTVT.